This entry lists 27 T cell receptor beta chains sequenced from one sample in a study of T cells in Graves' hyperthyroidism and ophthalmopathy. TCR beta CDR3 sequences were amplified from RNA transcripts. RT-PCR in the first round (using the HTBI primer set) targeted the TCR CDR3. In TCRdb, the multiplex PCR reads were re-called with MiXCR into one record per CDR3 protein. The sample yields about 210,000 distinct CDR3 sequences, roughly a sixth seen once. Sequencing was carried out using blood. Every receptor here comes from a man aged 50-59 years with Graves' hyperthyroidism.

The rearrangement joins TRBV5-6 to TRBJ2-1, with D hard to call. The CDR3 is made up of 14 amino acids. V was trimmed by 2 bases and J by 9 bases, leaving 15 bases between them. CDR1 and CDR2 from the germline V gene are SGHDT and YYEEEE. DNA of the CDR3: TGTGCCAGCAGCTTTTCGGCCTTTCGTGGTGAGCAGTTCTTC. Translation gives CASSFSAFRGEQFF. Supplemented by reference TRBV5-6 and TRBJ2-1, the full variable domain reads DAGVTQSPTHLIKTRGQQVTLRCSPKSGHDTVSWYQQALGQGPQFIFQYYEEEERQRGNFPDRFSGHQFPNYSSELNVNALLLGDSALYLCASSFSAFRGEQFFGPGTRLTVL.

This clonotype was seen at least ten times. This rearrangement joins TRBV12-3 or TRBV12-4 to TRBJ1-5; a possible D gene is TRBD1 (5 bases). The CDR3 spans 14 residues. V was trimmed by 7 bases and J by 2 bases, leaving 12 bases between them. The CDR3 DNA reads as TGTGCCAGCACCCGTCTGGGGCGCAATCAGCCCCAGCATTTT. Translated: CASTRLGRNQPQHF.

This clonotype was counted between two and nine times. The chain carries TRBV20-1 and TRBJ2-7; 8 positions agree with TRBD2. Per germline, CDR1 DFQATT and CDR2 SNEGSKA (reference sequence). J was trimmed by 7 bases and V by 6 bases; bases with no gene match: 14. The CDR3 runs 14 residues. The CDR3 region is CSAPRGLAGGEQYF. For the CDR3, the DNA is TGCAGTGCACCCCGAGGACTAGCTGGGGGAGAGCAGTACTTC.

This clonotype has at least ten counts. This sequence joins TRBV7-9 and TRBJ1-4; 8 bases match TRBD1. The CDR3 sequence is 14 residues long. Trimming at V came to 1 base and at J to 8 bases, leaving 3 bases not matched to a gene. Germline assignment: CDR1 SEHNR and CDR2 FQNEAQ (reference sequence). As DNA, the CDR3 is TGTGCCAGCAGCTTAGGGACAGGGCGAGAAAAACTGTTTTTT. Protein sequence: CASSLGTGREKLFF.

The V and J genes are TRBV27 and TRBJ1-5; the D gene is possibly TRBD1 (5 bases). V was trimmed by 7 bases and J by 0 bases, leaving 13 bases between them. The CDR3 runs 15 residues. CDR1 MNHEY and CDR2 SMNVEV come from the germline V gene (reference sequence). The CDR3 protein is CASTMTADSNQPQHF. The DNA for the CDR3 is TGTGCCAGCACTATGACAGCCGATAGCAATCAGCCCCAGCATTTT.

This clonotype appeared a few times. V and J are TRBV5-1 and TRBJ2-2; TRBD1 is a possible D gene (5 bases). Germline CDR1 and CDR2: SGHRS and YFSETQ. Trimming took 4 bases from V and 0 from J, leaving 13 bases between them. The CDR3 spans 16 residues. This CDR3 reads CASSRVDSPNTGELFF. The CDR3 DNA follows: TGCGCCAGCAGCAGAGTAGACAGTCCGAACACCGGGGAGCTGTTTTTT.

This clonotype was observed a few times. The chain is built from TRBV6-1 and TRBJ2-6, with no clear D. Germline loops: CDR1 MNHNS, CDR2 SASEGT. The CDR3 extends over 14 amino acids. V gave up 10 bases and J gave up 0 bases, with 10 bases separating them. CDR3 in amino acids: CATKLSSGANVLTF. The DNA of the CDR3 is TGTGCCACCAAACTGAGCTCTGGGGCCAACGTCCTGACTTTC.

V gene TRBV10-3 combines with J gene TRBJ2-3; TRBD2 is a possible D gene (5 bases). V was shortened by 3 bases and J by 4 bases, with 14 bases between the two germline ends. Germline V lookup: CDR1 ENHRY, CDR2 SYGVKD. The CDR3 loop spans 15 amino acids. CDR3 sequence (DNA): TGTGCCATCAGTGACCCCTCGGGGTACCCAGATACGCAGTATTTT. This gives the protein CAISDPSGYPDTQYF.

The chain has TRBV24-1 and TRBJ2-7; D call uncertain. Per germline, CDR1 KGHDR and CDR2 SFDVKD. V was cut by 5 bases and J by 6 bases, with 7 bases left in between. The CDR3 contains 11 residues. In nucleotides, the CDR3 is TGTGCCACCAGTGGGACGCCCGAGCAGTACTTC. It specifies CATSGTPEQYF.

This clonotype was seen ten or more times. CDR3 residues: CASSQGLAGQHNNEQFF. The DNA for the CDR3 is TGCGCCAGCAGCCAAGGCCTAGCGGGACAACATAACAATGAGCAGTTCTTC. This chain uses TRBV4-3 with TRBJ2-1; TRBD2 agrees at 9 bases. This CDR3 has 17 amino acids. Germline V lookup: CDR1 LGHNA, CDR2 YSLEER. Germline trimming cut 1 base from V and 5 bases from J; bases unmatched to any gene: 9.

With regard to this clonotype: Given a much more abundant clone one base away, this may be a read error. The chain employs TRBV6-2 or TRBV6-3 and TRBJ2-7, with 11 bases fitting TRBD2. CDR1 and CDR2 from the germline V gene are MNHEY and SVGEGT. J gave up 7 bases and V 3 bases, and 14 bases lay outside the gene matches. This CDR3 region has 17 residues. The CDR3 region has the DNA TGTGCCAGCAGTTATCGTCCTAGCGGGAGGATTCCGGTTGAGCAGTACTTC. This codes for CASSYRPSGRIPVEQYF.

V is TRBV20-1 and J is TRBJ2-3; 8 bases align to TRBD2. Germline V gene data show CDR1 as DFQATT and CDR2 as SNEGSKA (reference sequence). V shed 6 bases and J 9 bases; nucleotides not matched to a gene: 20. The CDR3 runs to 16 residues. CDR3 in amino acids: CSAEKIAGSRGGTQYF. In nucleotides, the CDR3 is TGCAGTGCGGAAAAGATAGCGGGATCGCGAGGGGGGACGCAGTATTTT.

This clonotype appeared many times. V and J are TRBV3-1 and TRBJ2-3, with a possible D match to TRBD2 (5 bases). Germline loops: CDR1 LGHDT, CDR2 YNNKEL (reference sequence). Trimming took off 2 bases at V and 0 bases at J, with 6 bases between the two ends. The CDR3 loop spans 14 amino acids. CDR3: CASSQRESTDTQYF. The DNA of the CDR3 is TGTGCCAGCAGCCAAAGGGAGAGCACAGATACGCAGTATTTT.

The rearrangement joins TRBV5-5 to TRBJ2-5; D unclear. V lost 0 bases and J 5 bases, leaving 11 bases between the germline ends. The germline V gene has CDR1 SGHKS and CDR2 YYEKEE (reference sequence). The length of the CDR3 is 14 residues. CDR3 sequence: CASSLAGQRETQYF. The CDR3 region has the DNA TGTGCCAGCAGCTTGGCCGGCCAGAGGGAGACCCAGTACTTC.

This clonotype has more than one count but fewer than ten. The chain recombines TRBV20-1 with TRBJ1-1, with D possibly TRBD1 on 6 matching bases. The V gene's germline CDR1 is DFQATT and CDR2 SNEGSKA (reference sequence). V lost 6 bases and J lost 5, with 16 bases in between. This CDR3 region has 13 residues. CDR3 sequence: CSAGTGSRTEAFF. As DNA, the CDR3 is TGCAGTGCCGGAACAGGGAGTCGGACTGAAGCTTTCTTT.

The rearrangement links TRBV7-9 to TRBJ2-5; 13 nucleotides align to TRBD2. The CDR3 is 18 amino acids. V was clipped by 6 bases and J by 2 bases; unmatched bases: 12. Germline CDR1 and CDR2: SEHNR and FQNEAQ (reference sequence). The CDR3 DNA sequence: TGTGCCAGCAGTTCGAGAACTAGCGGGAGGGTCTGGCAAGAGACCCAGTACTTC. This translates into CASSSRTSGRVWQETQYF. The full variable domain, in which reference TRBV7-9 and TRBJ2-5 provide the parts outside the CDR3, is DTGVSQNPRHKITKRGQNVTFRCDPISEHNRLYWYRQTLGQGPEFLTYFQNEAQLEKSRLLSDRFSAERPKGSFSTLEIQRTEQGDSAMYLCASSSRTSGRVWQETQYFGPGTRLLVL.

This clonotype was seen repeatedly, ten times or more. The chain combines TRBV5-1 with TRBJ1-4; no clear D. Germline V CDR1 and CDR2: SGHRS, YFSETQ. V was pared by 0 bases and J by 12 bases, with 12 bases between. This CDR3 has 13 amino acids. The CDR3, as DNA: TGCGCCAGCAGCTTGGCGGACCGATTGGAACTGTTTTTT. Encoded protein: CASSLADRLELFF.

This clonotype was detected only a few times. This chain joins TRBV9 and TRBJ1-6; possible D gene TRBD1, 5 bases. Trimming removed 1 base at V and 0 bases at J, with 14 bases between. Germline lookup yields CDR1 SGDLS and CDR2 YYNGEE. The CDR3 length is 18 residues. The CDR3 loop is CASSVNSGSSSYNSPLHF. For the CDR3, the DNA is TGTGCCAGCAGCGTAAATTCAGGGTCGAGCTCCTATAATTCACCCCTCCACTTT.

This clonotype appeared many times. The V call is TRBV24-1, the J call TRBJ2-1; the D gene could be TRBD1 or TRBD2 (6 bases each). V lost 0 bases to trimming and J lost 4 bases, with 12 bases between them. Germline V gives CDR1 KGHDR, CDR2 SFDVKD. The CDR3 totals 16 residues. CDR3: CATSDLPGGGYNEQFF. DNA of the CDR3: TGTGCCACCAGTGATTTGCCCGGGGGCGGATACAATGAGCAGTTCTTC.

This clonotype was observed a few times. CDR3 sequence (DNA): TGCAGTGCTAGACTGGGCAGGGGGCATGGCTACACCTTC. Protein product: CSARLGRGHGYTF. The genes are TRBV20-1 and TRBJ1-2; TRBD1 agrees at 8 bases. The junction had 5 bases not matched to a gene; V was cut back by 2 bases and J by 6 bases. The CDR3 runs 13 residues. Germline V gives CDR1 DFQATT, CDR2 SNEGSKA (reference sequence).

This clonotype was seen at least ten times. V is TRBV30 and J is TRBJ2-2, with D perhaps TRBD1 (5 bases). Trimming shortened V by 8 bases and J by 0 bases, and 7 bases separated the two germline ends. Per the germline V gene, CDR1 is GTSNPN and CDR2 is SVGIG (reference sequence). This CDR3 has 12 amino acids. In nucleotides, the CDR3 is TGTGCCGGACACGCGAACACCGGGGAGCTGTTTTTT. This sequence encodes CAGHANTGELFF. Using reference TRBV30 and TRBJ2-2 for the parts outside the CDR3, the full variable domain is SQTIHQWPATLVQPVGSPLSLECTVEGTSNPNLYWYRQAAGRGLQLLFYSVGIGQISSEVPQNLSASRPQDRQFILSSKKLLLSDSGFYLCAGHANTGELFFGEGSRLTVL.

The chain employs TRBV27 and TRBJ2-7, with 10 nucleotides matching TRBD2. The junction had 11 bases not matched to a gene; V was cut back by 4 bases and J by 5 bases. This CDR3 region has 16 residues. Germline V gene lookup returns CDR1 MNHEY and CDR2 SMNVEV (reference sequence). The CDR3 loop reads CASSSLSSGSRNEQYF. The CDR3 DNA follows: TGTGCCAGCAGTTCCCTTTCTAGCGGGAGTCGGAACGAGCAGTACTTC.

As to this clonotype: A much larger clone lies a single base off, so this may be a read error. The chain links TRBV20-1 to TRBJ1-1; D is perhaps TRBD1 (5 bases). The V end was cut by 5 bases, the J end by 11 bases, with 21 bases between. The CDR3 spans 13 residues. Germline CDR1 reads DFQATT; CDR2 reads SNEGSKA (reference sequence). This CDR3 reads CSAYDSSNSNAFF. In DNA form, the CDR3 reads TGCAGTGCTTACGACAGCTCGAACTCAAATGCTTTCTTT.

Many counts were recorded for this clonotype. This rearrangement joins TRBV6-1 to TRBJ1-2; D gene unclear. CDR1 MNHNS and CDR2 SASEGT come from the germline V gene. Deletions cut 7 bases from V and 3 bases from J, with 21 bases between. The CDR3 extends over 16 amino acids. CDR3 DNA sequence: TGTGCCAGCACCTCCCATGATGTAGGGATCGACTATGGCTACACCTTC. It yields the protein CASTSHDVGIDYGYTF.

V and J are TRBV20-1 and TRBJ2-1; no clear D. This CDR3 has 14 amino acids. Looked up from germline, CDR1 is DFQATT and CDR2 is SNEGSKA (reference sequence). V was shortened by 3 bases and J by 1 base, with 10 bases between the two germline ends. This chain's CDR3 is CSASRLKSYNEQFF. The DNA of the CDR3 is TGCAGTGCTAGTCGACTCAAGTCCTACAATGAGCAGTTCTTC.

This clonotype was seen only a few times. The chain has TRBV30 and TRBJ1-5, with D maybe TRBD1 (5 bases). The ends were cut back, 2 bases at V and 5 bases at J, with 13 bases in the middle. Germline V CDR1 and CDR2: GTSNPN, SVGIG (reference sequence). The CDR3 runs to 14 residues. CDR3 protein: CAWSYLGGDQPQHF. CDR3 sequence (DNA): TGTGCCTGGAGTTATTTGGGAGGGGATCAGCCCCAGCATTTT.

This clonotype has at least ten counts. CDR3 protein: CASSGLAGVYEQFF. In DNA form, the CDR3 reads TGTGCCAGCAGTGGCCTAGCGGGGGTCTATGAGCAGTTCTTC. This chain joins TRBV2 and TRBJ2-1; 10 bases are shared with TRBD2. Germline V gene sequence: CDR1 SNHLY, CDR2 FYNNEI. After removal of 4 bases from V and 8 bases from J, the junction contained 5 bases not matched to a gene. This CDR3 spans 14 amino acids.